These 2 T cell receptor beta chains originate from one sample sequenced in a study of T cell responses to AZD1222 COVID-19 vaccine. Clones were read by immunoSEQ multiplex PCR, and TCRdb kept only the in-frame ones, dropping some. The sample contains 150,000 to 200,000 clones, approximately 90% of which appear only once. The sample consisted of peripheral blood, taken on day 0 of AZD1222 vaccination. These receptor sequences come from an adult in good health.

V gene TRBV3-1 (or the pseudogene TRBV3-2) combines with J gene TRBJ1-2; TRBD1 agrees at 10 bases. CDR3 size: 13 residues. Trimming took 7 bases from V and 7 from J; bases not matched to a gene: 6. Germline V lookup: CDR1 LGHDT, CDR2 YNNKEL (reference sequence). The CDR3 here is CASKSWDRGGYTF. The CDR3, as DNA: TGTGCCAGCAAATCCTGGGACAGGGGTGGCTACACCTTC.

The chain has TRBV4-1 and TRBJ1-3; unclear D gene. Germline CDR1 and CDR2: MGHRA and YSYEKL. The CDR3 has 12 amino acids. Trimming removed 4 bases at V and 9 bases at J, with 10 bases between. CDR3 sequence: CASSPPRGTIYF. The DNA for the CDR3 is TGCGCCAGCAGCCCGCCCCGGGGCACCATATATTTT.